A single sample gave rise to the 25 T cell receptor beta chains below, sequenced in a study of T-cell memory formation after mild COVID-19. A single record per CDR3 protein comes from TCRdb applying MiXCR to the 5' RACE reads. The repertoire holds 140,000 or so distinct CDR3 sequences, with about 5.5% as singletons. Specimen: PBMCs or a T cell subset sorted from them (not recorded which). The receptor source for this set is an adult woman who had mild COVID-19 (a few samples of this study predate the infection). Cell type and time point are not known.

The CDR3 sequence is CASRETGKPYEQYF. The CDR3 coding sequence is TGTGCCAGCAGAGAGACAGGGAAACCCTACGAGCAGTACTTC. The V gene is TRBV12-3 or TRBV12-4, the J gene TRBJ2-7; 7 bases fit TRBD1. Trimming took 6 bases from V and 2 from J; bases not matched to a gene: 7. The CDR3 has 14 amino acids.

This clonotype was counted many times. The chain carries TRBV4-1 and TRBJ1-5; D is undetermined. The germline V gene encodes CDR1 MGHRA and CDR2 YSYEKL. The CDR3 runs 13 residues. V was cut by 1 base and J by 6 bases, with 7 bases left in between. CDR3 in DNA: TGCGCCAGCAGCCAAGTTTCGAGTCAGCCCCAGCATTTT. It encodes CASSQVSSQPQHF.

This clonotype was picked up many times. The V gene is TRBV20-1, the J gene TRBJ2-2; TRBD2 matches 8 bases. The CDR3 totals 14 residues. Per germline, CDR1 DFQATT and CDR2 SNEGSKA (reference sequence). J lost 2 bases, V lost 2 bases, and 1 base had no gene match. CDR3 nucleotide sequence: TGCAGTGCTAGAAGCGGGGGAAACACCGGGGAGCTGTTTTTT. The encoded protein is CSARSGGNTGELFF.

The table lists this clonotype with many counts. The gene calls are TRBV5-1 and TRBJ2-3; perhaps D is TRBD1 or TRBD2 (5 bases each). V dropped 3 bases and J dropped 0 bases, with 8 bases sitting between them. Germline V gene data show CDR1 as SGHRS and CDR2 as YFSETQ. This CDR3 comprises 14 residues. For the CDR3, the DNA is TGCGCCAGCAGCTGGGACGCTAGCACAGATACGCAGTATTTT. Translated: CASSWDASTDTQYF. The full variable domain, completed using reference TRBV5-1 and TRBJ2-3, is KAGVTQTPRYLIKTRGQQVTLSCSPISGHRSVSWYQQTPGQGLQFLFEYFSETQRNKGNFPGRFSGRQFSNSRSEMNVSTLELGDSALYLCASSWDASTDTQYFGPGTRLTVL.

This clonotype was recorded many times. V gene TRBV5-1 combines with J gene TRBJ2-1; the D is unclear. V was trimmed by 1 base and J by 6 bases, leaving 5 bases between them. This CDR3 contains 12 residues. Looked up from germline, CDR1 is SGHRS and CDR2 is YFSETQ. In DNA, the CDR3 is TGCGCCAGCAGCTTGAATTTCAATGAGCAGTTCTTC. The encoded protein is CASSLNFNEQFF.

This chain links TRBV12-3 or TRBV12-4 with TRBJ2-1; D possibly corresponds to TRBD1 (6 bases). Trimming removed 5 bases at V and 6 bases at J, with 17 bases between. This CDR3 region has 15 residues. The CDR3 sequence is CASSAGTPQGNEQFF. CDR3 DNA: TGTGCCAGCAGTGCTGGGACACCTCAGGGCAATGAGCAGTTCTTC.

The chain is built from TRBV7-9 and TRBJ1-1, with D perhaps matching TRBD1 (6 bases). With 2 bases removed from V and 5 bases from J, the gap between germline ends came to 12 bases. The CDR3 extends over 14 amino acids. Per germline, CDR1 SEHNR and CDR2 FQNEAQ (reference sequence). The CDR3: CASSLYRVKTEAFF. As DNA, the CDR3 is TGTGCCAGCAGCTTATACAGGGTAAAGACTGAAGCTTTCTTT.

This clonotype occurred many times. The chain recombines TRBV5-1 with TRBJ1-1; D is unresolved. Trimming took off 4 bases at V and 4 bases at J, with 11 bases between the two ends. CDR3 size: 13 residues. The V gene's germline CDR1 is SGHRS and CDR2 YFSETQ. As DNA, the CDR3 is TGCGCCAGCAGCCCAGGATTGAGCACTGAAGCTTTCTTT. Translation: CASSPGLSTEAFF.

This clonotype turned up a few times. V and J are TRBV7-2 and TRBJ2-5; D not resolved. V lost 3 bases, J lost 2 bases, and 7 bases lay in between. The CDR3 runs to 13 residues. Germline CDR1 is SGHTA and CDR2 is FQGNSA. The CDR3 reads CASSFGFQETQYF. The CDR3 DNA reads as TGTGCCAGCAGCTTCGGATTTCAAGAGACCCAGTACTTC.

This clonotype was picked up a small number of times. The chain has TRBV2 and TRBJ1-5, with D uncertain. The V and J ends lost 4 bases and 1 base respectively, with 11 bases between them. CDR1 and CDR2 (germline): SNHLY, FYNNEI. The CDR3 runs 15 residues. This CDR3 is CASSVGATSNQPQHF. CDR3 bases: TGTGCCAGCAGTGTAGGCGCTACGAGCAATCAGCCCCAGCATTTT.

The chain is built from TRBV7-9 and TRBJ1-1, with TRBD1 matching over 7 bases. The CDR3 has 13 residues. Germline V gene lookup returns CDR1 SEHNR and CDR2 FQNEAQ (reference sequence). Germline trimming cut 5 bases from V and 4 bases from J; bases unmatched to any gene: 4. CDR3 amino acids: CASSAQGITEAFF. DNA for the CDR3: TGTGCCAGCAGCGCACAGGGGATCACTGAAGCTTTCTTT. Combining the CDR3 with reference TRBV7-9 and TRBJ1-1 gives the whole variable domain DTGVSQNPRHKITKRGQNVTFRCDPISEHNRLYWYRQTLGQGPEFLTYFQNEAQLEKSRLLSDRFSAERPKGSFSTLEIQRTEQGDSAMYLCASSAQGITEAFFGQGTRLTVV.

The V and J genes are TRBV7-9 and TRBJ1-3; D perhaps matches TRBD1 (5 bases). The CDR3 covers 15 residues. The germline CDR1 and CDR2 sequences are SEHNR and FQNEAQ (reference sequence). V was trimmed by 5 bases and J by 3 bases, leaving 14 bases between them. The CDR3 here is CASSGRPGLGNTIYF. In DNA form, the CDR3 reads TGTGCCAGCAGCGGGCGTCCAGGGCTTGGAAACACCATATATTTT.

The table lists this clonotype with a few counts. The V and J genes are TRBV12-3 or TRBV12-4 and TRBJ2-7; 10 bases agree with TRBD2. Trimming took 3 bases from V and 2 from J; bases not matched to a gene: 4. The length of the CDR3 is 15 residues. The DNA for the CDR3 is TGTGCCAGCAGTTTTAGGACTAGCGGCCCCTACGAGCAGTACTTC. It yields the protein CASSFRTSGPYEQYF.

This clonotype was recorded at least ten times. The chain links TRBV5-1 to TRBJ2-7, with D possibly called TRBD1 or TRBD2 (5 bases each). Trimming cost V 0 bases and J 3 bases, with 16 bases left between them. Looked up from germline, CDR1 is SGHRS and CDR2 is YFSETQ. This CDR3 has 16 amino acids. The CDR3 protein is CASSLAQGSGFYEQYF. The CDR3 DNA reads as TGCGCCAGCAGCTTGGCCCAGGGCTCGGGGTTCTACGAGCAGTACTTC. The variable domain in full, completed from reference TRBV5-1 and TRBJ2-7, reads KAGVTQTPRYLIKTRGQQVTLSCSPISGHRSVSWYQQTPGQGLQFLFEYFSETQRNKGNFPGRFSGRQFSNSRSEMNVSTLELGDSALYLCASSLAQGSGFYEQYFGPGTRLTVT.

This clonotype has only a few counts. The chain uses TRBV5-4 and TRBJ1-1; no clear D. Germline V gene sequence: CDR1 SGHNT, CDR2 YYREEE (reference sequence). V was shortened by 1 base and J by 2 bases, with 3 bases between the two germline ends. The length of the CDR3 is 12 residues. This chain's CDR3 is CASSLPNTEAFF. CDR3 coding DNA: TGTGCCAGCAGCTTGCCAAACACTGAAGCTTTCTTT.

At least ten counts were recorded for this clonotype. The chain has TRBV5-1 and TRBJ2-5; 7 bases fit TRBD2. The V and J ends lost 0 bases and 0 bases, in that order; junction bases with no gene match: 2. Germline V gives CDR1 SGHRS, CDR2 YFSETQ. The CDR3 sequence is 15 residues long. The CDR3 reads CASSLATSDQETQYF. CDR3 nucleotides: TGCGCCAGCAGCTTGGCCACTAGCGACCAAGAGACCCAGTACTTC.

The chain uses TRBV7-2 and TRBJ2-3; D gene ambiguous. V was trimmed by 4 bases and J by 2 bases, leaving 10 bases between them. The CDR3 spans 14 residues. The germline CDR1 and CDR2 sequences are SGHTA and FQGNSA. CDR3 protein: CASSSNSVTDTQYF. The CDR3 DNA sequence: TGTGCCAGCAGCTCAAACAGTGTCACAGATACGCAGTATTTT.

This clonotype was seen more than once but under ten times. The J gene is TRBJ2-3, the V gene TRBV24-1; TRBD2 might be the D (5 bases). Trimming stripped 9 bases from V and 7 bases from J, with 22 bases between. The CDR3 is 15 residues long. Germline CDR1 KGHDR, CDR2 SFDVKD. CDR3 residues: CATATPDAAGYTQYF. The DNA of the CDR3 is TGTGCCACCGCCACCCCGGACGCCGCGGGTTATACGCAGTATTTT.

This clonotype was counted a few times. The chain recombines TRBV5-1 with TRBJ2-7; 12 nucleotides agree with TRBD2. The J segment lost 6 bases and the V segment lost 0 bases, leaving 7 bases of the junction unmatched. CDR3 length: 16 amino acids. Germline-derived CDR1 and CDR2 are SGHRS and YFSETQ. The CDR3 nucleotides read TGCGCCAGCAGCTTGGTAGCTAGCGGGGGGGCCCGCGAGCAGTACTTC. This sequence encodes CASSLVASGGAREQYF.

This clonotype was seen at least ten times. The chain combines TRBV7-9 with TRBJ1-1; 7 positions agree with TRBD1. V shed 2 bases, J shed 4 bases, and the junction held 4 bases outside the gene matches. The CDR3 totals 14 residues. Germline lookup yields CDR1 SEHNR and CDR2 FQNEAQ (reference sequence). CDR3 bases: TGTGCCAGCAGCTTAACCCCAGGGGGCACTGAAGCTTTCTTT. It specifies CASSLTPGGTEAFF.

This clonotype was detected a few times. The chain employs TRBV7-6 and TRBJ1-2, with D hard to call. V gave up 0 bases and J gave up 6 bases, with 11 bases separating them. This CDR3 comprises 14 residues. Germline lookup yields CDR1 SGHVS and CDR2 FNYEAQ. The CDR3 region is CASSLASEADGYTF. The DNA for the CDR3 is TGTGCCAGCAGCTTAGCCTCTGAGGCCGATGGCTACACCTTC.

This clonotype came up many times. V gene TRBV12-3 or TRBV12-4 combines with J gene TRBJ1-1, with a weak D call TRBD1 (5 bases). CDR3 size: 14 residues. V was shortened by 2 bases and J by 5 bases, with 12 bases between the two germline ends. CDR3 residues: CASSLSAGGTEAFF. The CDR3 DNA reads as TGTGCCAGCAGTTTATCGGCCGGGGGGACTGAAGCTTTCTTT.

The gene calls are TRBV12-3 or TRBV12-4 and TRBJ2-1; D is undetermined. The CDR3 contains 12 residues. Trimming removed 6 bases at V and 8 bases at J, with 11 bases between. CDR3 sequence: CASSPTVHEQFF. DNA for the CDR3: TGTGCCAGCAGCCCCACGGTCCATGAGCAGTTCTTC.

Ten or more counts support this clonotype. The chain carries TRBV12-3 or TRBV12-4 and TRBJ2-1; D ambiguous. This CDR3 has 13 amino acids. Trimming cost V 2 bases and J 3 bases, with 5 bases left between them. In DNA, the CDR3 is TGTGCCAGCAGTTTAAGGGTCTACAATGAGCAGTTCTTC. Translation: CASSLRVYNEQFF.

This clonotype was observed a few times. The chain combines TRBV7-2 with TRBJ2-5; unclear D gene. This CDR3 has 14 residues. Trimming shortened V by 1 base and J by 0 bases, and 6 bases separated the two germline ends. Per germline, CDR1 SGHTA and CDR2 FQGNSA. CDR3 bases: TGTGCCAGCAGCTTAGATGGAAACCAAGAGACCCAGTACTTC. This sequence encodes CASSLDGNQETQYF.